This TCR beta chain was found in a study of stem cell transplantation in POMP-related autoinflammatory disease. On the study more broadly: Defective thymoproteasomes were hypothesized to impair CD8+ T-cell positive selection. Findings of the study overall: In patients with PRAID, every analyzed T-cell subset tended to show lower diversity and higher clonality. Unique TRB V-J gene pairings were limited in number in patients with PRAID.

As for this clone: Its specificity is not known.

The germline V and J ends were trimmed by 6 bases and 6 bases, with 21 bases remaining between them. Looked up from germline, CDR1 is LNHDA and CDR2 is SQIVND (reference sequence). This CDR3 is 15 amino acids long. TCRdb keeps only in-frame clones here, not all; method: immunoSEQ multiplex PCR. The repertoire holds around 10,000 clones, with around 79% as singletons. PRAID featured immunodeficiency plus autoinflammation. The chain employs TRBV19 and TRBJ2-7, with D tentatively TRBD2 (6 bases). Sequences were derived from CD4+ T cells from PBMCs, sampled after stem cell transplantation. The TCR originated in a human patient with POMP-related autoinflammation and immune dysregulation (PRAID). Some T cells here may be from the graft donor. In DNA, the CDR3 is TGTGCCAGTAGCCCCCTTGCGGGGATACGGGGCGAGCAGTACTTC. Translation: CASSPLAGIRGEQYF.